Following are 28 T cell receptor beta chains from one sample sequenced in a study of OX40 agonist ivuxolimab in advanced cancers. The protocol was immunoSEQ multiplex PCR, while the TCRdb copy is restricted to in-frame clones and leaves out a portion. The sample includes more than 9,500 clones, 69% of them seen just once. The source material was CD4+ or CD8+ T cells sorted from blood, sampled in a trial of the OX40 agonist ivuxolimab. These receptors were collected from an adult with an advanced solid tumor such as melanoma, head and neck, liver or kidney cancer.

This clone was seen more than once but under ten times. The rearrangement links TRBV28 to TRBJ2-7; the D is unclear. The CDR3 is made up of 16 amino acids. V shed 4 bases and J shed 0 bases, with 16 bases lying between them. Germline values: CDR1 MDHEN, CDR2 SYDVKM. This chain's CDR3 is CASSSPLGMSSYEQYF. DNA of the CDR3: TGTGCCAGCAGTTCCCCCCTCGGCATGAGCTCCTACGAGCAGTACTTC.

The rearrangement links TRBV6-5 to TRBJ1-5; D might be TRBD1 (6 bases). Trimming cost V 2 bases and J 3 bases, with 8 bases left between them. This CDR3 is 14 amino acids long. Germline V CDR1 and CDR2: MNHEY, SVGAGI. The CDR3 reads CASSYGQSNQPQHF. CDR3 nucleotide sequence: TGTGCCAGCAGTTACGGACAGTCCAATCAGCCCCAGCATTTT.

CDR3 nucleotides: TGTGCCAGCAGCCATGACAGGGCCGGGGAGCTGTTTTTT. Translated: CASSHDRAGELFF. This chain links TRBV5-3 with TRBJ2-2; 7 nucleotides match TRBD1. TRBV5-3 falls under the ORF class, with uncertain function. This CDR3 comprises 13 residues. The V gene end was trimmed by 8 bases and the J gene end by 6 bases; junction bases not matched to a gene: 7.

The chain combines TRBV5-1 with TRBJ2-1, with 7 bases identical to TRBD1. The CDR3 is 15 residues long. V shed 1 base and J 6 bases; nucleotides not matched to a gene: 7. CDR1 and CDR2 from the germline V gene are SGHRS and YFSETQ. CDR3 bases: TGCGCCAGCAGCTTGACCGACAGGGTCAGCAATGAGCAGTTCTTC. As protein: CASSLTDRVSNEQFF.

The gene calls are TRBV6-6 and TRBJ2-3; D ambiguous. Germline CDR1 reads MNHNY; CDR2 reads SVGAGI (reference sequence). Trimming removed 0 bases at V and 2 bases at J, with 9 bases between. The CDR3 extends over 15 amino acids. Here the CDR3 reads CASSYSDPSTDTQYF. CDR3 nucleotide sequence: TGTGCCAGCAGTTACTCTGACCCTTCCACAGATACGCAGTATTTT.

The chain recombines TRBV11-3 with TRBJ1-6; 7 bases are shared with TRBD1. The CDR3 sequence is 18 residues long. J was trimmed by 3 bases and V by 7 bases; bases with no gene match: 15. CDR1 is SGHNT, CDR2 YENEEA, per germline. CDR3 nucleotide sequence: TGTGCCAGCATCCATCAGAAGACGGGACAGATCTATAATTCACCCCTCCACTTT. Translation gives CASIHQKTGQIYNSPLHF.

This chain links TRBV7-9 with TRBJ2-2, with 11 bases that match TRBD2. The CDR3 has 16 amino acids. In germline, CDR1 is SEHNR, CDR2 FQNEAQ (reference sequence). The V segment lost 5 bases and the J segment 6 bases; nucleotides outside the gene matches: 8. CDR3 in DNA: TGTGCCAGCAGCCCGACTAGCGGGAAATATTCCGGGGAGCTGTTTTTT. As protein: CASSPTSGKYSGELFF.

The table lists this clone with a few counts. CDR3 protein: CASSLGGGGGYEQYF. For the CDR3, the DNA is TGTGCCAGCAGCTTAGGCGGGGGAGGGGGCTACGAGCAGTACTTC. V usage is TRBV7-2 and J usage is TRBJ2-7; D possibly corresponds to TRBD2 (7 bases). The V and J ends lost 1 base and 3 bases respectively, with 13 bases between them. The germline gives CDR1 SGHTA, CDR2 FQGNSA. The CDR3 has 15 amino acids.

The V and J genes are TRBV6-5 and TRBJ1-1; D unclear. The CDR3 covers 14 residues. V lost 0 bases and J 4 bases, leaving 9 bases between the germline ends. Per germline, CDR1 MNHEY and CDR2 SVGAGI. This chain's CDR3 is CASSYSQSLTEAFF. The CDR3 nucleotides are TGTGCCAGCAGTTACTCGCAGAGCCTCACTGAAGCTTTCTTT.

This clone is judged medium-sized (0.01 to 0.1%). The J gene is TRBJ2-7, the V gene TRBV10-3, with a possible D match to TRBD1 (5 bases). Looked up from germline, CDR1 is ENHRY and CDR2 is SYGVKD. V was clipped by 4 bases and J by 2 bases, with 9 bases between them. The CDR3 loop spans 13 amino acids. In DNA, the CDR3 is TGTGCCATCAGTGTGCAGGGAACCTACGAGCAGTACTTC. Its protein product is CAISVQGTYEQYF.

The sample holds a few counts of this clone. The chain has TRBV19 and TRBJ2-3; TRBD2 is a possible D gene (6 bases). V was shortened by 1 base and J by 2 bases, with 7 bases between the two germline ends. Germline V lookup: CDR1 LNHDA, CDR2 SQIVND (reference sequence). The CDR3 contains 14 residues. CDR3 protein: CASSIGGDTDTQYF. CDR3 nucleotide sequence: TGTGCCAGTAGTATAGGGGGGGACACAGATACGCAGTATTTT.

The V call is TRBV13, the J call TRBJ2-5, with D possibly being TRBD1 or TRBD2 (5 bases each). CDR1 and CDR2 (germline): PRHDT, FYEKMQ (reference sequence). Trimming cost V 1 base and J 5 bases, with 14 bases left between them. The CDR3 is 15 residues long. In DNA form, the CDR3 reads TGTGCCAGCAGCTTAGATGGGGCCGGAGGCGAGACCCAGTACTTC. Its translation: CASSLDGAGGETQYF.

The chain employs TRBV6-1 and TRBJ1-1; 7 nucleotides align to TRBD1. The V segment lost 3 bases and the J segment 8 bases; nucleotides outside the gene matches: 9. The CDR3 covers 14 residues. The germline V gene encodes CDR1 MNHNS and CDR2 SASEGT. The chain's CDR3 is CASSDKTTGVEAFF. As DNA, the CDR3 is TGTGCCAGCAGTGACAAAACAACAGGGGTGGAAGCTTTCTTT.

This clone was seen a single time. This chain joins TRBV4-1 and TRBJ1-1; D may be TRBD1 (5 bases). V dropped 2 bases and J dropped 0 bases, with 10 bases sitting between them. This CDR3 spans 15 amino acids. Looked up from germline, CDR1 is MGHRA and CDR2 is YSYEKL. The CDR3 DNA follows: TGCGCCAGCAGCCAACTCGCAGGGATGAACACTGAAGCTTTCTTT. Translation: CASSQLAGMNTEAFF.

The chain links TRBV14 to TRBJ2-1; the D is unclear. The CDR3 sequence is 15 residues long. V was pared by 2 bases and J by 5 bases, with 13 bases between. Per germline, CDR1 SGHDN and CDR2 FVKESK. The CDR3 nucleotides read TGTGCCAGCAGCCAATACCGGGTCCAAAACAATGAGCAGTTCTTC. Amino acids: CASSQYRVQNNEQFF.

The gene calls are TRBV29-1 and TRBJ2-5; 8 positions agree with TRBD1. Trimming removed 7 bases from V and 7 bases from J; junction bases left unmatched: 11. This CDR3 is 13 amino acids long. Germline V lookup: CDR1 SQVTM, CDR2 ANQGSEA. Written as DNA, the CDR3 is TGCAGCGCAAACAGGGGGTTGGTGGCGACCCAGTACTTC. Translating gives CSANRGLVATQYF.

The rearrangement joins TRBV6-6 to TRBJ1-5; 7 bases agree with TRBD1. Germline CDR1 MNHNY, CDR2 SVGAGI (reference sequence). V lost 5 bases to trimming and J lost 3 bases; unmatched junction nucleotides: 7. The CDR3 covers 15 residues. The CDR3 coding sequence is TGTGCCAGCAGTCGCAGGGGGTTGGACAATCAGCCCCAGCATTTT. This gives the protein CASSRRGLDNQPQHF.

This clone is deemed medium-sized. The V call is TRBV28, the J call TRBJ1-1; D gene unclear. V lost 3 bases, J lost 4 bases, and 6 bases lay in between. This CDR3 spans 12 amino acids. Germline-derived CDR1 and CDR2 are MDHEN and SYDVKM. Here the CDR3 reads CASSLGRTEAFF. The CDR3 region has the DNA TGTGCCAGCAGTTTGGGCCGCACTGAAGCTTTCTTT.

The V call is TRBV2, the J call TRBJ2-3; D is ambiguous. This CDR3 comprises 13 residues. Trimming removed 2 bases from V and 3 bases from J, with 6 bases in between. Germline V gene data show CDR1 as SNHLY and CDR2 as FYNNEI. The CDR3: CASSEKGTDTQYF. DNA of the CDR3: TGTGCCAGCAGTGAAAAAGGGACAGATACGCAGTATTTT. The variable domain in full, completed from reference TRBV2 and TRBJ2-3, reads EPEVTQTPSHQVTQMGQEVILRCVPISNHLYFYWYRQILGQKVEFLVSFYNNEISEKSEIFDDQFSVERPDGSNFTLKIRSTKLEDSAMYFCASSEKGTDTQYFGPGTRLTVL.

The CDR3 sequence: CASSFGGLLNTEAFF. CDR3 in DNA: TGTGCCAGCAGCTTTGGGGGACTCTTGAACACTGAAGCTTTCTTT. The chain couples TRBV13 to TRBJ1-1; D perhaps matches TRBD1 (5 bases). Germline values: CDR1 PRHDT, CDR2 FYEKMQ (reference sequence). The CDR3 is made up of 15 amino acids. V was trimmed by 3 bases and J by 0 bases, leaving 11 bases between them.

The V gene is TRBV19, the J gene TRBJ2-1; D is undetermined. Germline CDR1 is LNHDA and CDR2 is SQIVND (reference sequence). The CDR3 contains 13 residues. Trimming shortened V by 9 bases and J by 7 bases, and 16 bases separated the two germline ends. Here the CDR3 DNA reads TGTGCCAGCCCCCCCAAGCCAGCGAATGAGCAGTTCTTC. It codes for CASPPKPANEQFF.

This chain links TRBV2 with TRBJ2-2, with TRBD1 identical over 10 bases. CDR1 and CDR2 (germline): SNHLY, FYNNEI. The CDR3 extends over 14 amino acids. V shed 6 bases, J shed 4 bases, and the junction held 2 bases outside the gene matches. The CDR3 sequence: CASRTGGFTGELFF. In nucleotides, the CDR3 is TGTGCCAGCAGGACAGGGGGCTTCACCGGGGAGCTGTTTTTT.

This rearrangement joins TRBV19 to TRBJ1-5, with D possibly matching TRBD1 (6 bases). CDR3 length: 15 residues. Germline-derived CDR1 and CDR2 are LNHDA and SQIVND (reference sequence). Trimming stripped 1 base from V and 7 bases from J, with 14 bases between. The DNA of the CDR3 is TGTGCCAGTAGTATAGTATCGGGGGGCGTACAGCCCCAGCATTTT. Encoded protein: CASSIVSGGVQPQHF.

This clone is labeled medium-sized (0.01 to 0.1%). CDR3 in amino acids: CASSQVGTGPYEQYF. The CDR3 DNA sequence: TGCGCCAGCAGCCAGGTCGGGACGGGCCCCTACGAGCAGTACTTC. V usage is TRBV4-1 and J usage is TRBJ2-7; TRBD1 or TRBD2 may be the D gene (5 bases each). Germline CDR1 reads MGHRA; CDR2 reads YSYEKL. Trimming pared 3 bases from V and 2 bases from J, leaving 14 bases between. CDR3 length equals 15 residues.

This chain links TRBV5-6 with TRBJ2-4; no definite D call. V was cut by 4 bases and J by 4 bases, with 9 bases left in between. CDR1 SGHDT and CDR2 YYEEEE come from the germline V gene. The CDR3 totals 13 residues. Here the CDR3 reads CASSLLAKNIQYF. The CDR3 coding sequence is TGTGCCAGCAGCCTGTTGGCGAAAAACATTCAGTACTTC.

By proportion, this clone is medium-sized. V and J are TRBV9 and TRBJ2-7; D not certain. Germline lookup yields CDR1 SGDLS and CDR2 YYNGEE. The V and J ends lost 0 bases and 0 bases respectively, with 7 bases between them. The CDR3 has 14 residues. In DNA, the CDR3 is TGTGCCAGCAGCGTAGCAGCAGGCTCCTACGAGCAGTACTTC. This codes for CASSVAAGSYEQYF.

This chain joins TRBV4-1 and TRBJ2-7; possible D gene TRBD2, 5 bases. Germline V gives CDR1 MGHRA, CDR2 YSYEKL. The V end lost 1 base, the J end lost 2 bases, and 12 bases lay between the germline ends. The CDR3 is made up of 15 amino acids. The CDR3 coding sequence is TGCGCCAGCAGCCAAGCGGGGATGAATCCCTACGAGCAGTACTTC. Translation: CASSQAGMNPYEQYF.

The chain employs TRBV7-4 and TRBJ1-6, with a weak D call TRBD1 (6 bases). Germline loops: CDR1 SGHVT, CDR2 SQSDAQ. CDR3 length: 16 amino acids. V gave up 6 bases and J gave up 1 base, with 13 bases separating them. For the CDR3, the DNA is TGTGCCAGCAGTTTGGAAGGGACATCCTATAATTCACCCCTCCACTTT. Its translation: CASSLEGTSYNSPLHF.